The next 21 T cell receptor beta chains were all read from a single sample in a study of cytomegalovirus exposure and HLA in healthy donors. In the PCR, 60 Vbeta and 13 Jbeta primers were used. Libraries were prepared by immunoSEQ multiplex PCR; TCRdb keeps only in-frame clonotypes and omits some of them. Counted here are roughly 120,000 clones, 55% to 75% occurring once; the ten biggest clones make up 9.5%. The sample comprised PBMCs. The receptors were sampled from a woman aged 40 to 50 in good health and CMV-seropositive.

The chain combines TRBV5-1 with TRBJ2-3, with D possibly being TRBD2 (6 bases). The CDR3 spans 15 residues. Germline assignment: CDR1 SGHRS and CDR2 YFSETQ. V was shortened by 2 bases and J by 6 bases, with 16 bases between the two germline ends. This chain's CDR3 is CASSFGGFQPDTQYF. In DNA, the CDR3 is TGCGCCAGCAGCTTCGGGGGTTTCCAGCCCGATACGCAGTATTTT.

The chain couples TRBV4-3 to TRBJ2-5, with D possibly matching TRBD2 (6 bases). CDR1 is LGHNA and CDR2 is YSLEER in the germline V gene. The length of the CDR3 is 17 residues. Trimming stripped 0 bases from V and 5 bases from J, with 19 bases between. The CDR3 nucleotides read TGCGCCAGCAGCCAAGATCTGAGGAGGCGGGACGGCGAGACCCAGTACTTC. This translates into CASSQDLRRRDGETQYF.

The chain couples TRBV11-2 to TRBJ2-5, with D perhaps TRBD1 (6 bases). The CDR3 consists of 15 residues. Trimming removed 1 base from V and 2 bases from J, with 11 bases in between. Germline CDR1 and CDR2: SGHAT and FQNNGV. DNA for the CDR3: TGTGCCAGCAGCTTAGTGCCAGGGGCACAAGAGACCCAGTACTTC. Residues: CASSLVPGAQETQYF. Full variable domain (outside the CDR3, taken from reference TRBV11-2 and TRBJ2-5): EAGVAQSPRYKIIEKRQSVAFWCNPISGHATLYWYQQILGQGPKLLIQFQNNGVVDDSQLPKDRFSAERLKGVDSTLKIQPAKLEDSAVYLCASSLVPGAQETQYFGPGTRLLVL.

The table lists this clone with a few counts. The V and J genes are TRBV5-6 and TRBJ2-5, with TRBD1 matching over 7 bases. The germline CDR1 and CDR2 sequences are SGHDT and YYEEEE. The CDR3 has 15 residues. V gave up 4 bases and J gave up 4 bases; unmatched junction bases: 10. CDR3 residues: CASSPGVQGRETQYF. CDR3 nucleotide sequence: TGTGCCAGCAGCCCAGGAGTACAGGGGCGAGAGACCCAGTACTTC.

About this clone itself: One junction end disagrees with the germline gene, perhaps due to a read error. The V and J genes are TRBV7-7 and TRBJ2-1; D may be TRBD2 (5 bases). The CDR3 length is 13 residues. CDR1 is SSHAT, CDR2 FNYEAQ, per germline (reference sequence). CDR3 nucleotide sequence: TGTGCTAGCAGCACACTAGGAGACAATGAGCAGTTCTTC. Amino acids: CASSTLGDNEQFF.

The genes are TRBV7-9 and TRBJ1-1; 7 bases are a match to TRBD1. This CDR3 is built from 14 residues. Germline V gene data show CDR1 as SEHNR and CDR2 as FQNEAQ (reference sequence). V lost 5 bases, J lost 5 bases, and 8 bases stayed unmatched. The CDR3 sequence is CASSRRQGRTEAFF. CDR3 nucleotides: TGTGCCAGCAGCCGGCGACAGGGACGTACTGAAGCTTTCTTT.

This chain joins TRBV28 and TRBJ2-7, with 10 nucleotides matching TRBD1. After removal of 6 bases from V and 4 bases from J, the junction contained 12 bases not matched to a gene. This CDR3 is 16 amino acids long. Germline CDR1 reads MDHEN; CDR2 reads SYDVKM. The CDR3 bases are TGTGCCAGCAGCGGTGCCGGGACAGGGGTGTCATACGAGCAGTACTTC. Translated: CASSGAGTGVSYEQYF.

This chain's CDR3 is CASSNGQVLRDTEAFF. Written as DNA, the CDR3 is TGCGCCAGCAGCAATGGACAGGTACTAAGGGACACTGAAGCTTTCTTT. The chain has TRBV5-1 and TRBJ1-1; 7 nucleotides align to TRBD1. V gave up 4 bases and J gave up 3 bases; unmatched junction bases: 12. There are 16 residues in the CDR3. The germline V gene encodes CDR1 SGHRS and CDR2 YFSETQ. Using reference TRBV5-1 and TRBJ1-1 for the parts outside the CDR3, the full variable domain is KAGVTQTPRYLIKTRGQQVTLSCSPISGHRSVSWYQQTPGQGLQFLFEYFSETQRNKGNFPGRFSGRQFSNSRSEMNVSTLELGDSALYLCASSNGQVLRDTEAFFGQGTRLTVV.

The count of this clone is one. This chain joins TRBV4-2 and TRBJ2-5; TRBD1 might be the D (5 bases). This CDR3 spans 17 amino acids. The V end lost 0 bases, the J end lost 3 bases, and 17 bases lay between the germline ends. Germline CDR1 and CDR2: LGHNA and YNFKEQ. This CDR3 reads CASSQEGQGLIEETQYF. The DNA of the CDR3 is TGTGCCAGCAGCCAAGAAGGGCAGGGCCTTATAGAAGAGACCCAGTACTTC.

V gene TRBV5-1 combines with J gene TRBJ2-5; tentatively, D is TRBD2 (5 bases). The CDR3 runs 14 residues. Trimming left V 3 bases short and J 2 bases short, with 11 bases between. The germline gives CDR1 SGHRS, CDR2 YFSETQ. CDR3 nucleotides: TGCGCCAGCAGCTCGGACGGGGAACAAGAGACCCAGTACTTC. Translation gives CASSSDGEQETQYF.

A single count supports this clone. The chain joins TRBV5-1 to TRBJ2-5, with 8 nucleotides matching TRBD1. The J call is doubtful: the DNA matches TRBJ2-7 better. CDR1 and CDR2 from the germline V gene are SGHRS and YFSETQ. This CDR3 contains 16 residues. The CDR3 region has the DNA TGCGCCAGCAGCTTGGATTCCCCGGGACAGGCACCCGAGCAGTACTTC. Its protein is CASSLDSPGQAPEQYF.

V and J are TRBV15 and TRBJ2-2, with 8 bases that match TRBD2. Germline V CDR1 and CDR2: LNHNV, YYDKDF (reference sequence). J was trimmed by 4 bases and V by 3 bases; bases with no gene match: 4. This CDR3 has 15 amino acids. CDR3: CATSSSGMVTGELFF. The CDR3 region has the DNA TGTGCCACCAGCAGTAGCGGGATGGTCACCGGGGAGCTGTTTTTT.

The sample holds one count of this clone. V is TRBV14 and J is TRBJ2-3; TRBD2 might be the D (5 bases). The CDR3 extends over 15 amino acids. V was pared by 2 bases and J by 2 bases, with 11 bases between. The germline V gene encodes CDR1 SGHDN and CDR2 FVKESK. CDR3 loop: CASSQRGRLTDTQYF. CDR3 nucleotide sequence: TGTGCCAGCAGCCAACGGGGTAGACTCACAGATACGCAGTATTTT.

The chain recombines TRBV5-6 with TRBJ2-7; D ambiguous. Germline loops: CDR1 SGHDT, CDR2 YYEEEE. Trimming stripped 4 bases from V and 4 bases from J, with 9 bases between. There are 12 residues in the CDR3. The CDR3 spells CASSQTRYEQYF. For the CDR3, the DNA is TGTGCCAGCAGCCAGACTCGATACGAGCAGTACTTC. Full variable domain (rest looked up from reference TRBV5-6 and TRBJ2-7): DAGVTQSPTHLIKTRGQQVTLRCSPKSGHDTVSWYQQALGQGPQFIFQYYEEEERQRGNFPDRFSGHQFPNYSSELNVNALLLGDSALYLCASSQTRYEQYFGPGTRLTVT.

The CDR3 DNA sequence: TGCGCCAGCAGCTCCGGGAGAGATACGCAGTATTTT. It translates to CASSSGRDTQYF. The chain employs TRBV5-1 and TRBJ2-3, with D perhaps matching TRBD2 (6 bases). Germline-derived CDR1 and CDR2 are SGHRS and YFSETQ. The CDR3 loop spans 12 amino acids. Trimming took 3 bases from V and 5 from J, leaving 7 bases between them.

V is TRBV7-8 and J is TRBJ1-1, with a possible D match to TRBD1 (5 bases). CDR1 and CDR2 (germline): SGHVS, FQNEAQ. V was pared by 5 bases and J by 7 bases, with 8 bases between. The CDR3 is made up of 11 amino acids. CDR3 nucleotide sequence: TGTGCCAGCAGCCGGGGACTTGAAGCTTTCTTT. Protein product: CASSRGLEAFF. Full variable domain (remainder filled in from reference TRBV7-8 and TRBJ1-1): GAGVSQSPRYKVAKRGQDVALRCDPISGHVSLFWYQQALGQGPEFLTYFQNEAQLDKSGLPSDRFFAERPEGSVSTLKIQRTQQEDSAVYLCASSRGLEAFFGQGTRLTVV.

This chain uses TRBV4-2 with TRBJ1-2; D remains ambiguous. V was clipped by 0 bases and J by 6 bases, with 14 bases between them. This CDR3 contains 15 residues. CDR1 is LGHNA, CDR2 YNFKEQ, per germline. CDR3: CASSQEFPGRDGYTF. CDR3 DNA: TGTGCCAGCAGCCAAGAGTTCCCGGGTCGGGATGGCTACACCTTC.

This sequence joins TRBV2 and TRBJ2-7, with 8 bases that match TRBD2. With 7 bases clipped from V and 8 bases from J, the junction kept 10 bases outside the gene matches. The CDR3 extends over 13 amino acids. Looked up from germline, CDR1 is SNHLY and CDR2 is FYNNEI. Here the CDR3 DNA reads TGTGCCAGCATAAGGTCGGGAGGGTGGCAGCAGTACTTC. This gives the protein CASIRSGGWQQYF.

The genes are TRBV25-1 and TRBJ1-1, with 8 positions matching TRBD1. The CDR3 runs 17 residues. Unmatched junction bases numbered 20, after V lost 3 bases and J lost 11 bases. Germline V gene sequence: CDR1 MGHDK, CDR2 SYGVNS. CDR3 loop: CASSDWRKSGGAETAFF. In DNA form, the CDR3 reads TGTGCCAGCAGTGATTGGAGGAAATCAGGGGGCGCCGAGACGGCTTTCTTT.

The V gene is TRBV6-6, the J gene TRBJ1-5; 10 nucleotides match TRBD1. The germline V gene has CDR1 MNHNY and CDR2 SVGAGI (reference sequence). The CDR3 runs to 15 residues. V shed 6 bases, J shed 2 bases, and the junction held 4 bases outside the gene matches. The CDR3 bases are TGTGCCAGCAGAGACAGGGGGCCCGGCAATCAGCCCCAGCATTTT. It is translated as CASRDRGPGNQPQHF.

The chain couples TRBV2 to TRBJ1-2; weak D call: TRBD1 (6 bases). V lost 7 bases and J 0 bases, leaving 21 bases between the germline ends. Per the germline V gene, CDR1 is SNHLY and CDR2 is FYNNEI. The CDR3 sequence is 17 residues long. CDR3 loop: CASTAIEQGRANYGYTF. CDR3 DNA sequence: TGTGCCAGCACCGCGATTGAACAGGGTAGAGCTAACTATGGCTACACCTTC.